This TCR beta chain was captured in a study of PD-1 blockade in mismatch repair-deficient tumors. Background on the study: Patients had roughly twelve mismatch repair-deficient cancer types, all previously treated and progressing.

V trimming: 2 bases; J trimming: 4 bases; junction bases outside the gene matches: 6. The CDR3 contains 16 residues. CDR1 and CDR2 from the germline V gene are KGHSY and FQNENV. A note on this clone: The antigen remains unidentified.

Whole-study results and caveats: Tumor-resident clones, often absent from pretreatment blood, expanded after pembrolizumab and then contracted.

Profiled with immunoSEQ multiplex PCR; TCRdb holds only in-frame clones, not every one. Of about 63,000 clones listed, about 91% were seen once; the top ten hold over 11%. This TCR was sampled from an adult with mismatch repair-deficient cancer. V and J are TRBV16 and TRBJ2-3, with 10 bases that match TRBD2. The sequenced sample was peripheral blood, obtained 52 weeks after starting pembrolizumab. CDR3 DNA: TGTGCCAGCAGCCAAGTAGAAGCGGGAGGGTCAGATACGCAGTATTTT. Amino acids: CASSQVEAGGSDTQYF. The full variable domain, in which reference TRBV16 and TRBJ2-3 provide the parts outside the CDR3, is GEEVAQTPKHLVRGEGQKAKLYCAPIKGHSYVFWYQQVLKNEFKFLISFQNENVFDETGMPKERFSAKCLPNSPCSLEIQATKLEDSAVYFCASSQVEAGGSDTQYFGPGTRLTVL.